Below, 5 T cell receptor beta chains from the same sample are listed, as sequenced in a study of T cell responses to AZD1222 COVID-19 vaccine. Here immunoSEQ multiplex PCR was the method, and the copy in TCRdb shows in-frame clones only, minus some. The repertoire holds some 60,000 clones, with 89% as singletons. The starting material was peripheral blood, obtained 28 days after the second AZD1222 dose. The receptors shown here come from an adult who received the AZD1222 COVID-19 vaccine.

The CDR3 nucleotides read TGCGCCAGCAGCTTGGGGTCAGCATACGAGCAGTACTTC. The encoded protein is CASSLGSAYEQYF. This chain connects TRBV5-1 to TRBJ2-7, with D hard to call. This CDR3 has 13 amino acids. Germline lookup yields CDR1 SGHRS and CDR2 YFSETQ. Trimming stripped 0 bases from V and 4 bases from J, with 8 bases between.

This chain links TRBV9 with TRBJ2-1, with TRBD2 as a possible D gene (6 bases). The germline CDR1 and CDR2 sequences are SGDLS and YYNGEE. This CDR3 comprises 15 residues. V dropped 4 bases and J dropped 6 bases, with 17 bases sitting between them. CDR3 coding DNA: TGTGCCAGCAGCTACGAGGAGGGTTTCGGCAATGAGCAGTTCTTC. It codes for CASSYEEGFGNEQFF.

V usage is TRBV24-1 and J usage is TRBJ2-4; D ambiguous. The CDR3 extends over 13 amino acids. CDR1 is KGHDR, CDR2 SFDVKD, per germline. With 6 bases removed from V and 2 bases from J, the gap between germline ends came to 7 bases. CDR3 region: CATSSPSKNIQYF. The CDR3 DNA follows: TGTGCCACCAGTAGTCCTTCCAAAAACATTCAGTACTTC.

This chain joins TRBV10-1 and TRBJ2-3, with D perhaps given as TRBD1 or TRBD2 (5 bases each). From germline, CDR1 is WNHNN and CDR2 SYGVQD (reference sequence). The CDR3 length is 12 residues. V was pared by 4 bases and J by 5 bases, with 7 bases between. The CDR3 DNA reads TGCGCCAGCAGTGGGGGGAAAGATACGCAGTATTTT. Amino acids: CASSGGKDTQYF.

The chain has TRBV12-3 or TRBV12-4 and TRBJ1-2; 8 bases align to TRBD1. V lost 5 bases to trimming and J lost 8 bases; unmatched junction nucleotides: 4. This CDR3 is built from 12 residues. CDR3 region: CASSKGQGGYTF. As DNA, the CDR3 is TGTGCCAGCAGTAAAGGACAGGGAGGCTACACCTTC.